Listed below are T cell receptor beta chains from one sample, sequenced in a study of CD8 T cells in ankylosing spondylitis. TCRdb re-called the 5' RACE reads with MiXCR, one entry per CDR3 protein. The sample has around 430,000 distinct CDR3 sequences, more than 15% seen once. Sequencing input: blood, either unsorted or a sorted T cell fraction (not recorded which). These receptors were taken from a male donor with ankylosing spondylitis. CDR3s include the opening cysteine and the closing phenylalanine or tryptophan. The order of the fields is J gene, V gene, D gene, clone size, CDR3 protein, CDR3 DNA. D genes are given only for firm matches. Only some rows state a clone size, as once, few, many or a class for expanded clones.

J: TRBJ2-1
V: TRBV10-3
D: -
size: -
CDR3: CANKQGLDNEQFF
DNA: TGTGCCAACAAACAGGGCCTCGACAATGAGCAGTTCTTC

J: TRBJ2-3
V: TRBV20-1
D: -
size: -
CDR3: CSAPRVGEGDTQYF
DNA: TGCAGTGCTCCAAGGGTAGGGGAAGGAGATACGCAGTATTTT

J: TRBJ2-3
V: TRBV4-3
D: TRBD2
size: -
CDR3: CASSQDRLAGVTDTQYF
DNA: TGCGCCAGCAGCCAAGATAGACTAGCGGGAGTGACGGATACGCAGTATTTT

J: TRBJ2-2
V: TRBV10-3
D: -
size: few
CDR3: CAISASAGTGELFF
DNA: TGTGCCATCAGTGCCTCGGCGGGCACCGGGGAGCTGTTTTTT

J: TRBJ2-7
V: TRBV24-1
D: -
size: -
CDR3: CATSLANSYEQYF
DNA: TGTGCCACCAGCCTAGCGAACTCCTACGAGCAGTACTTC

J: TRBJ2-5
V: TRBV29-1
D: -
size: few
CDR3: CSVEMRPGTQYF
DNA: TGCAGCGTTGAAATGCGGCCGGGGACCCAGTACTTC

J: TRBJ2-2
V: TRBV7-2
D: TRBD2
size: few
CDR3: CASNPSGRITGELFF
DNA: TGTGCCAGCAACCCCAGCGGGAGGATCACCGGGGAGCTGTTTTTT

J: TRBJ1-6
V: TRBV18
D: -
size: few
CDR3: CASSPRDGSPLHF
DNA: TGTGCCAGCTCACCAAGGGACGGATCACCCCTCCACTTT

J: TRBJ1-2
V: TRBV28
D: -
size: -
CDR3: CASSLRQLLNYGYTF
DNA: TGTGCCAGCAGTTTAAGACAGCTGCTAAACTATGGCTACACCTTC

J: TRBJ2-1
V: TRBV4-2
D: -
size: -
CDR3: CASSQDFSGPDNEQFF
DNA: -

J: TRBJ2-7
V: TRBV28
D: -
size: few
CDR3: CASSLGDRLTYEQYF
DNA: TGTGCCAGCAGTTTAGGTGACAGGCTAACCTACGAGCAGTACTTC

J: TRBJ2-5
V: TRBV11-2
D: -
size: -
CDR3: CASRPVGRIQETQYF
DNA: TGTGCCAGCAGACCAGTCGGACGGATACAAGAGACCCAGTACTTC

J: TRBJ1-5
V: TRBV5-5
D: TRBD1
size: few
CDR3: CASSRDRGTGQPQHF
DNA: TGTGCCAGCAGCCGGGACAGGGGAACGGGTCAGCCCCAGCATTTT